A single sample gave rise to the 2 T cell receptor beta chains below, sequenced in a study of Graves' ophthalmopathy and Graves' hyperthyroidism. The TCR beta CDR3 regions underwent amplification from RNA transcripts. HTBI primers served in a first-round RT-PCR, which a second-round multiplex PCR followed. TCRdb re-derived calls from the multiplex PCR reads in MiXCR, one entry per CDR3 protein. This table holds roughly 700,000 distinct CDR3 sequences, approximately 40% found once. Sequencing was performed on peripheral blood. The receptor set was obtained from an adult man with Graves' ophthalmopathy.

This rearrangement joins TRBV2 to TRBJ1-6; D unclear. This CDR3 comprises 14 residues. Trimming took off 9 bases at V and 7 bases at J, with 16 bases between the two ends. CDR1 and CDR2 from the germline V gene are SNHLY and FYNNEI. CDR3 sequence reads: CARGLTGNNSPLHF. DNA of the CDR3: TGTGCCAGGGGGTTGACGGGAAACAATTCACCCCTCCACTTT.

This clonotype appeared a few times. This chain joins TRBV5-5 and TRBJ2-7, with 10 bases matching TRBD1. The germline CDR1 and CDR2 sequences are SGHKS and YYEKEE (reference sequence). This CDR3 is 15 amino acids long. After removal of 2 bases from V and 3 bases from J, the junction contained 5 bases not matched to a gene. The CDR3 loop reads CASSFGWTGGYEQYF. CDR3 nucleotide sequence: TGTGCCAGCAGCTTTGGTTGGACAGGGGGCTACGAGCAGTACTTC.